At least ten counts were recorded for the clone carrying this T cell receptor beta chain. Its target is unknown. Compared with germline, one end of the junction differs, possibly owing to a read error. TCRdb re-called the 5' RACE reads with MiXCR, one entry per CDR3 protein. The repertoire holds about 110,000 distinct CDR3 sequences, with roughly an eighth as singletons. Germline V gene data show CDR1 as LGHNA and CDR2 as YNFKEQ. The CDR3 is made up of 13 amino acids. These data come from a study of T-cell memory formation after mild COVID-19. Study-level results: Some responding clones appeared in pre-infection memory, suggesting cross-reactive memory joined.

The chain combines TRBV4-2 with TRBJ2-7; the D gene is possibly TRBD1 (5 bases). The sequence derives from a man in his late teens or twenties who had mild COVID-19 (a few samples of this study predate the infection). Cell type and time point are not known. What was sequenced was PBMCs or a T cell subset sorted from them (not recorded which). Written as DNA, the CDR3 is TGTGCCAGCAGTCAAGGCTTAGGGGCCGAGCAGTACTTC. It codes for CASSQGLGAEQYF.